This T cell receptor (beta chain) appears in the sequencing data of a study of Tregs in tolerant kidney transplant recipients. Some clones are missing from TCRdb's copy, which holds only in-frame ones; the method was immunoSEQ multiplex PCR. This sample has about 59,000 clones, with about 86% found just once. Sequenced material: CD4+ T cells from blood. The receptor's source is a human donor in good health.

The CDR3 protein is CASSLSGPGDEQYF. CDR3 DNA sequence: TGTGCCAGCAGCCTTAGCGGGCCGGGCGACGAGCAGTACTTC. The rearrangement uses TRBV5-4 and TRBJ2-5, with TRBD2 matching 7 bases. The better agreement between TRBJ2-7 and the DNA end casts doubt on the J call. This CDR3 comprises 14 residues. Germline V gene lookup returns CDR1 SGHNT and CDR2 YYREEE (reference sequence).